This T cell receptor beta chain was sequenced during a study of blood T cell repertoires in COVID-19. Study at large: Nucleic acid was either cDNA or gDNA, and it came from T cells, B-cell-depleted T cells, or PBMCs.

Some clones are missing from TCRdb's copy, which holds only in-frame ones; the method was immunoSEQ multiplex PCR. The sample lists 210,000 or so clones, around 80% seen once, with roughly 1.8% in the top ten. Membership in each cohort depended on participant-reported clinical history. The CDR3 sequence is 15 residues long. V gave up 3 bases and J gave up 1 base, with 10 bases separating them. CDR1 is LNHDA and CDR2 is SQIVND in the germline V gene (reference sequence). V and J are TRBV19 and TRBJ1-5; D ambiguous. The clonotype comes from a man aged 60-69 years who had recovered from COVID-19. The specimen was PBMCs or T cells enriched from blood (not recorded which). The CDR3 DNA is TGTGCCAGTAGTATCAGCGTAAGGAGCAATCAGCCCCAGCATTTT. This sequence encodes CASSISVRSNQPQHF.